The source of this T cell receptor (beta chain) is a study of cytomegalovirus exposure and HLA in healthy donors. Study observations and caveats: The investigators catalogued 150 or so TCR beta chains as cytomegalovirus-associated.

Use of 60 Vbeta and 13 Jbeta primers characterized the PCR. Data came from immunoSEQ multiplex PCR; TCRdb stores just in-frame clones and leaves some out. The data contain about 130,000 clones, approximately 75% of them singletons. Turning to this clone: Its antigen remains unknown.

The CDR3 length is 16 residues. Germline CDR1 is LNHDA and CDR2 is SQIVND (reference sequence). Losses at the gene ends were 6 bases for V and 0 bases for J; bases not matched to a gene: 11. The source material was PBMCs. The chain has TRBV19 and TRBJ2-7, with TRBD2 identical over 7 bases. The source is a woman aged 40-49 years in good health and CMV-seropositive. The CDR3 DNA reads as TGTGCCAGTAGGCAGATCTCGGGGGGAAGCTCCTACGAGCAGTACTTC. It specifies CASRQISGGSSYEQYF.